This T cell receptor beta chain derives from a study of PD-1 blockade in mismatch repair-deficient tumors. Whole-study findings and limits: All three positive peptides came from frameshift mutations, yielding 150 or so blood TCRs.

The time point: roughly 10-day in vitro stimulation with candidate neoantigen peptide 5. V was pared by 2 bases and J by 2 bases, with 10 bases between. Germline V gene sequence: CDR1 SGHTA, CDR2 FQGTGA. The CDR3 extends over 16 amino acids. Points on this clone: The antigen remains unidentified.

TCRdb's table, derived via immunoSEQ multiplex PCR, lists solely in-frame clones and lacks some. This sample has approximately 15,000 clones, with around 80% found just once. V gene TRBV7-3 combines with J gene TRBJ2-6, with D perhaps assigned TRBD1 or TRBD2 (5 bases each). The receptor comes from an adult with mismatch repair-deficient cancer. The sample was cells cultured in vitro, taken from a patient treated with pembrolizumab. DNA of the CDR3: TGTGCCAGCAGCTTAGGGGGAACAGCTGGGGCCAACGTCCTGACTTTC. Protein product: CASSLGGTAGANVLTF.